This TCR beta chain stems from a study of T-cell reconstitution after alpha-beta-depleted transplantation in children. General study points: Surviving recipient T cells and intrathymic progenitors accounted for some patients' high TCRbeta diversity at day 60. It was reported that alpha-beta T cells came from several hundred expanded graft clones (about two months after transplant). T-cell counts and diversity at one year following transplant were attributed mainly to newly produced T cells.

V was trimmed by 3 bases and J by 2 bases, leaving 6 bases between them. The length of the CDR3 is 13 residues. Germline assignment: CDR1 SGHDN and CDR2 FVKESK. In this sample, this clonotype turned up a few times. No antigen is known for it. For TCRbeta, the library was prepared with unique molecular identifiers. TCRdb used MiXCR to reprocess the PCR reads, holding one entry per CDR3 protein. The sample holds about 830,000 distinct CDR3 sequences, roughly 15% seen once. The clonotype was recovered from a male patient between 5 and 17 years old who had a stem cell transplant for acute lymphoblastic leukemia, so the T cells may come from the graft donor. Source: PBMCs, mostly from graft donor cells, taken 360 days after TCRalphabeta/CD19-depleted stem cell transplant. The V gene is TRBV14, the J gene TRBJ2-3; D is unclear. The CDR3 DNA reads as TGTGCCAGCAGCCACCTTAACACAGATACGCAGTATTTT. Protein product: CASSHLNTDTQYF. The whole variable domain, filled in from reference TRBV14 and TRBJ2-3, reads EAGVTQFPSHSVIEKGQTVTLRCDPISGHDNLYWYRRVMGKEIKFLLHFVKESKQDESGMPNNRFLAERTGGTYSTLKVQPAELEDSGVYFCASSHLNTDTQYFGPGTRLTVL.